A single sample is the source of the 30 T cell receptor beta chains below, sequenced in a study of identical twins. TCRdb redid the calling of the 5' RACE reads with MiXCR, one entry per CDR3 protein. The sample yields 200,000 to 250,000 distinct CDR3 sequences, 6% to 9% seen once. These same data were also listed under a study on yellow fever vaccine responses in identical twins.

The source material was memory (CD45RO+) T cells sorted from blood. Receptor source: a woman younger than 35 in good health.

This clonotype showed up many times. This rearrangement joins TRBV20-1 to TRBJ2-5; the match to TRBD2 covers 9 bases. The CDR3 loop spans 14 amino acids. Germline V gives CDR1 DFQATT, CDR2 SNEGSKA (reference sequence). J lost 4 bases, V lost 1 base, and 4 bases had no gene match. The CDR3 DNA sequence: TGCAGTGCTAGAGCCGGGACTAGCTTAGAGACCCAGTACTTC. Translation gives CSARAGTSLETQYF.

There are a few counts of this clonotype. J is TRBJ2-1 and V is TRBV3-1, with TRBD1 matching over 10 bases. This CDR3 is built from 14 residues. CDR1 LGHDT and CDR2 YNNKEL come from the germline V gene (reference sequence). V was clipped by 6 bases and J by 5 bases; unmatched bases: 4. This CDR3 reads CASRDRGTNNEQFF. In nucleotides, the CDR3 is TGTGCCAGCAGGGACAGGGGGACGAACAATGAGCAGTTCTTC.

This clonotype was seen repeatedly, ten times or more. The chain has TRBV30 and TRBJ2-2; D unresolved. The CDR3 contains 13 residues. The germline V gene has CDR1 GTSNPN and CDR2 SVGIG (reference sequence). Trimming cost V 1 base and J 5 bases, with 8 bases left between them. In nucleotides, the CDR3 is TGTGCCTGGAGTGCCGACATGACCGGGGAGCTGTTTTTT. Amino acids: CAWSADMTGELFF.

In its sample, this clonotype was seen many times. The rearrangement uses TRBV18 and TRBJ2-7; TRBD2 might be the D (5 bases). Germline V gives CDR1 KGHSH, CDR2 LQKENI. The CDR3 extends over 13 amino acids. V was trimmed by 6 bases and J by 6 bases, leaving 15 bases between them. CDR3: CASSQTRDGEQYF. The CDR3 coding sequence is TGTGCCAGCTCCCAAACCCGGGATGGCGAGCAGTACTTC.

This clonotype has a single count. The chain joins TRBV11-3 to TRBJ2-3, with 7 bases lining up with TRBD1. V shed 5 bases, J shed 2 bases, and the junction held 4 bases outside the gene matches. This CDR3 has 14 amino acids. The germline V gene has CDR1 SGHNT and CDR2 YENEEA. The CDR3 DNA reads as TGTGCCAGCAGCCGGGACAGATACACAGATACGCAGTATTTT. It encodes CASSRDRYTDTQYF.

This clonotype was seen at least ten times. J is TRBJ2-4 and V is TRBV9; D may be TRBD1 (6 bases). This CDR3 contains 14 residues. V lost 3 bases and J lost 8, with 15 bases in between. CDR1 is SGDLS, CDR2 YYNGEE, per germline. CDR3 DNA: TGTGCCAGCAGCGGAGGGTCAAAGGGGGACATTCAGTACTTC. Translated: CASSGGSKGDIQYF.

This clonotype was seen more than once but under ten times. The CDR3 nucleotides are TGCAGTGCTAGAGGACAGGGGAATGGCGAGCAGTACTTC. This translates into CSARGQGNGEQYF. V and J are TRBV20-1 and TRBJ2-7; 8 bases are a match to TRBD1. CDR3 length: 13 residues. The germline gives CDR1 DFQATT, CDR2 SNEGSKA (reference sequence). J lost 6 bases, V lost 1 base, and 5 bases had no gene match.

This clonotype has at least ten counts. This chain connects TRBV10-1 to TRBJ2-2, with D perhaps TRBD1 or TRBD2 (5 bases each). The CDR3 is 15 residues long. Germline V gene sequence: CDR1 WNHNN, CDR2 SYGVQD (reference sequence). Trimming removed 3 bases from V and 4 bases from J, with 12 bases in between. CDR3 sequence reads: CASSEGEKVTGELFF. The CDR3, as DNA: TGCGCCAGCAGTGAAGGGGAGAAGGTCACCGGGGAGCTGTTTTTT.

A few counts support this clonotype. The chain employs TRBV7-9 and TRBJ2-5, with TRBD2 matching 8 bases. V dropped 5 bases and J dropped 2; count of bases not matched to a gene: 7. The CDR3 runs to 15 residues. Germline V gene sequence: CDR1 SEHNR, CDR2 FQNEAQ (reference sequence). CDR3 sequence: CASSHIAGLQETQYF. Written as DNA, the CDR3 is TGTGCCAGCAGCCACATAGCGGGGCTTCAAGAGACCCAGTACTTC. Supplemented by reference TRBV7-9 and TRBJ2-5, the full variable domain reads DTGVSQNPRHKITKRGQNVTFRCDPISEHNRLYWYRQTLGQGPEFLTYFQNEAQLEKSRLLSDRFSAERPKGSFSTLEIQRTEQGDSAMYLCASSHIAGLQETQYFGPGTRLLVL.

The rearrangement joins TRBV28 to TRBJ1-2; D is unresolved. V was shortened by 7 bases and J by 8 bases, with 11 bases between the two germline ends. The germline V gene has CDR1 MDHEN and CDR2 SYDVKM. The CDR3 sequence is 11 residues long. Written as DNA, the CDR3 is TGTGCCAGCACTATGAATGGGGGCTACACCTTC. Its translation is CASTMNGGYTF.

This clonotype was observed at least ten times. V and J are TRBV6-1 and TRBJ2-2, with D possibly matching TRBD1 (6 bases). The CDR3 extends over 14 amino acids. The ends were cut back, 5 bases at V and 1 base at J, with 8 bases in the middle. CDR1 is MNHNS and CDR2 is SASEGT in the germline V gene. CDR3 DNA sequence: TGTGCCAGCAGTCAACAGGGGAACACCGGGGAGCTGTTTTTT. Protein sequence: CASSQQGNTGELFF.

In its sample, this clonotype was seen a few times. This sequence joins TRBV7-2 and TRBJ2-7, with D perhaps TRBD1 (7 bases). The CDR3 sequence is 15 residues long. Trimming pared 6 bases from V and 3 bases from J, leaving 18 bases between. Germline assignment: CDR1 SGHTA and CDR2 FQGNSA. CDR3 amino acids: CASSLVRDRSYEQYF. The CDR3 nucleotides are TGTGCCAGCAGTTTGGTGCGGGACAGAAGCTACGAGCAGTACTTC.

V usage is TRBV20-1 and J usage is TRBJ1-3; no clear D gene. The germline gives CDR1 DFQATT, CDR2 SNEGSKA (reference sequence). V lost 6 bases and J 1 base, leaving 16 bases between the germline ends. CDR3 size: 15 residues. Written as DNA, the CDR3 is TGCAGTGCGAACGAGCCAGGCAGGTCTGGAAACACCATATATTTT. This translates into CSANEPGRSGNTIYF.

This clonotype showed up many times. This chain uses TRBV20-1 with TRBJ2-2, with D possibly TRBD1 on 5 matching bases. CDR3 length: 14 residues. Germline V CDR1 and CDR2: DFQATT, SNEGSKA (reference sequence). Deletions cut 0 bases from V and 6 bases from J, with 11 bases between. The CDR3 nucleotides read TGCAGTGCTAGAGATCAGGGTGGAGCCGGGGAGCTGTTTTTT. Translated, it gives CSARDQGGAGELFF.

This clonotype showed up many times. J is TRBJ2-3 and V is TRBV29-1; no clear D. Germline loops: CDR1 SQVTM, CDR2 ANQGSEA. V gave up 7 bases and J gave up 1 base, with 9 bases separating them. The CDR3 is made up of 12 amino acids. This chain's CDR3 is CSARVGTDTQYF. For the CDR3, the DNA is TGCAGCGCCCGAGTGGGCACAGATACGCAGTATTTT.

This clonotype was seen at least ten times. The chain recombines TRBV4-1 with TRBJ1-5; no clear D gene. The V and J ends lost 1 base and 0 bases respectively, with 7 bases between them. This CDR3 has 15 amino acids. Germline V gene lookup returns CDR1 MGHRA and CDR2 YSYEKL. In DNA form, the CDR3 reads TGCGCCAGCAGCCAAGGGGATTATAGCAATCAGCCCCAGCATTTT. Amino acids: CASSQGDYSNQPQHF.

This clonotype was seen at least ten times. The chain links TRBV6-5 to TRBJ1-1; D may be TRBD1 (6 bases). CDR1 is MNHEY, CDR2 SVGAGI, per germline. V was trimmed by 6 bases and J by 11 bases, leaving 13 bases between them. There are 11 residues in the CDR3. CDR3 sequence: CASSRGQGAFF. The CDR3 DNA is TGTGCCAGCAGCCGTGGTCAGGGGGCTTTCTTT.

The rearrangement uses TRBV20-1 and TRBJ1-4; D is unresolved. V shed 0 bases and J shed 7 bases, with 18 bases lying between them. From germline, CDR1 is DFQATT and CDR2 SNEGSKA (reference sequence). The CDR3 spans 16 residues. The CDR3 sequence is CSARDSQVRRSEKLFF. DNA of the CDR3: TGCAGTGCTAGAGATAGCCAGGTCCGACGAAGTGAAAAACTGTTTTTT.

This clonotype was seen more than once but under ten times. The chain joins TRBV6-1 to TRBJ2-3; maybe TRBD2 (5 bases). CDR1 and CDR2 from the germline V gene are MNHNS and SASEGT. V lost 5 bases and J 5 bases, leaving 8 bases between the germline ends. CDR3 size: 12 residues. As DNA, the CDR3 is TGTGCCAGCAGTTACGCGGGAGATACGCAGTATTTT. This codes for CASSYAGDTQYF.

CDR3 sequence (DNA): TGCGCCAGCAGCTTTAACAGCTTCTATGGCTACACCTTC. Protein: CASSFNSFYGYTF. J is TRBJ1-2 and V is TRBV5-1; D is undetermined. The length of the CDR3 is 13 residues. V lost 2 bases and J lost 4, with 9 bases in between. Per germline, CDR1 SGHRS and CDR2 YFSETQ.

Ten or more counts support this clonotype. The J gene is TRBJ2-7, the V gene TRBV14; 10 nucleotides agree with TRBD1. J lost 4 bases, V lost 5 bases, and 8 bases had no gene match. CDR3 length: 15 residues. Germline-derived CDR1 and CDR2 are SGHDN and FVKESK. CDR3 in amino acids: CASSLPGTGVYEQYF. CDR3 DNA: TGTGCCAGCAGCTTGCCTGGGACAGGGGTATACGAGCAGTACTTC.

This clonotype was seen many times. The chain carries TRBV28 and TRBJ1-1; perhaps TRBD1 as D (6 bases). Germline-derived CDR1 and CDR2 are MDHEN and SYDVKM. The CDR3 is 12 residues long. Trimming shortened V by 10 bases and J by 8 bases, and 17 bases separated the two germline ends. CDR3 in DNA: TGTGCCATCCAGGGCCGGACAGCCGAAGCTTTCTTT. It yields the protein CAIQGRTAEAFF.

The V and J genes are TRBV18 and TRBJ2-5; D not certain. The ends were cut back, 4 bases at V and 0 bases at J, with 3 bases in the middle. Germline CDR1 reads KGHSH; CDR2 reads LQKENI. CDR3 size: 12 residues. The CDR3 reads CASSQYQETQYF. In DNA, the CDR3 is TGTGCCAGCTCACAGTACCAAGAGACCCAGTACTTC.

There are a few counts of this clonotype. The chain is built from TRBV27 and TRBJ2-5; TRBD1 might be the D (6 bases). CDR3 length: 15 residues. Looked up from germline, CDR1 is MNHEY and CDR2 is SMNVEV (reference sequence). V gave up 1 base and J gave up 2 bases, with 11 bases separating them. The CDR3 DNA is TGTGCCAGCAGTTTATGGTGGGGGCCACAAGAGACCCAGTACTTC. It specifies CASSLWWGPQETQYF.

The chain links TRBV6-1 to TRBJ2-7; D is possibly TRBD1 (6 bases). V shed 0 bases and J shed 6 bases, with 15 bases lying between them. The germline V gene has CDR1 MNHNS and CDR2 SASEGT. This CDR3 has 15 residues. The CDR3 loop reads CASSEAAGAISEQYF. The CDR3 nucleotides are TGTGCCAGCAGTGAAGCCGCAGGGGCGATAAGCGAGCAGTACTTC.

The chain recombines TRBV28 with TRBJ2-1, with TRBD2 matching 14 bases. V gave up 5 bases and J gave up 7 bases; unmatched junction bases: 16. The length of the CDR3 is 19 residues. Per germline, CDR1 MDHEN and CDR2 SYDVKM. The CDR3 nucleotides are TGTGCCAGCAGTCCCCAGGTCGGGACTAGCGGGGGCCCTGGGAATGAGCAGTTCTTC. Its translation: CASSPQVGTSGGPGNEQFF.

This clonotype appeared many times. The rearrangement joins TRBV12-3 or TRBV12-4 to TRBJ2-3; TRBD2 aligns across 15 bases. Trimming removed 6 bases from V and 0 bases from J; junction bases left unmatched: 13. The CDR3 contains 20 residues. CDR3 loop: CASSHPGTSGRTKSTDTQYF. The CDR3 nucleotides read TGTGCCAGCAGCCACCCGGGGACTAGCGGGAGGACAAAAAGCACAGATACGCAGTATTTT.

The chain carries TRBV5-6 and TRBJ2-5; D is unclear. Germline-derived CDR1 and CDR2 are SGHDT and YYEEEE. With 4 bases removed from V and 4 bases from J, the gap between germline ends came to 8 bases. This CDR3 is built from 12 residues. The CDR3 DNA follows: TGTGCCAGCAGCCGCTGGGGAGAGACCCAGTACTTC. This codes for CASSRWGETQYF.

The chain recombines TRBV6-2 or TRBV6-3 with TRBJ2-3; TRBD2 matches 10 bases. The CDR3 extends over 15 amino acids. CDR1 and CDR2 (germline): MNHEY, SVGEGT. V lost 4 bases to trimming and J lost 2 bases; unmatched junction nucleotides: 3. The CDR3 DNA reads TGTGCCAGCAGTTGGACTAGCGGAACCACAGATACGCAGTATTTT. Translating gives CASSWTSGTTDTQYF.

Only a few counts were recorded for this clonotype. The chain joins TRBV6-1 to TRBJ2-1, with 7 bases identical to TRBD2. This CDR3 has 13 residues. Germline values: CDR1 MNHNS, CDR2 SASEGT. Trimming removed 6 bases from V and 3 bases from J; junction bases left unmatched: 2. The CDR3 DNA reads as TGTGCCAGCAGACTAGCGAACTACAATGAGCAGTTCTTC. Amino acids: CASRLANYNEQFF.